These 23 T cell receptor beta chains were sequenced from one sample in a study of control samples from healthy donors and cancer patients. TCRdb keeps only in-frame clones here, not all; method: immunoSEQ multiplex PCR. The sample records some 110,000 clones, around 82% being singletons. Sequenced material: blood. The receptors stem from a woman aged 45-60 years in good health.

The V gene is TRBV14, the J gene TRBJ1-4; D not resolved. Germline CDR1 SGHDN, CDR2 FVKESK. The CDR3 length is 15 residues. Trimming removed 2 bases at V and 10 bases at J, with 17 bases between. CDR3 in amino acids: CASSQNGQAVGKLFF. In DNA, the CDR3 is TGTGCCAGCAGCCAAAACGGGCAGGCCGTAGGAAAACTGTTTTTT.

V gene TRBV27 combines with J gene TRBJ1-1; 8 nucleotides agree with TRBD1. The CDR3 extends over 15 amino acids. CDR1 and CDR2 (germline): MNHEY, SMNVEV (reference sequence). With V trimmed by 5 bases and J by 5 bases, 10 bases remained unmatched. This CDR3 is CASSPRIQGGTEAFF. The CDR3 DNA is TGTGCCAGCAGTCCACGAATACAGGGGGGGACTGAAGCTTTCTTT.

The J gene is TRBJ1-1, the V gene TRBV7-3; 7 bases fit TRBD1. Per germline, CDR1 SGHTA and CDR2 FQGTGA. The junction had 5 bases not matched to a gene; V was cut back by 4 bases and J by 0 bases. The CDR3 sequence is 15 residues long. This CDR3 is CASSSRQGVNTEAFF. The CDR3 DNA is TGTGCCAGCAGCTCGCGACAGGGAGTGAACACTGAAGCTTTCTTT.

DNA for the CDR3: TGCAGCGTCGGAGGGACTCCGAGGTCATACAATGAGCAGTTCTTC. This gives the protein CSVGGTPRSYNEQFF. The chain uses TRBV29-1 and TRBJ2-1; a possible D gene is TRBD2 (6 bases). The germline CDR1 and CDR2 sequences are SQVTM and ANQGSEA. The CDR3 is made up of 15 amino acids. V lost 6 bases, J lost 4 bases, and 19 bases lay in between.

The rearrangement links TRBV7-8 to TRBJ2-1; no clear D. This CDR3 spans 15 amino acids. V dropped 1 base and J dropped 0 bases, with 7 bases sitting between them. Germline V gene data show CDR1 as SGHVS and CDR2 as FQNEAQ. The CDR3 region has the DNA TGTGCCAGCAGCTTAGATATCGGCTCCTACAATGAGCAGTTCTTC. Amino acid sequence: CASSLDIGSYNEQFF.

The J gene is TRBJ2-5, the V gene TRBV7-3; D not resolved. Trimming stripped 4 bases from V and 4 bases from J, with 10 bases between. Germline lookup yields CDR1 SGHTA and CDR2 FQGTGA. The CDR3 has 13 amino acids. The CDR3 coding sequence is TGTGCCAGCAGCTATACGGTGGTAGAGACCCAGTACTTC. Its translation is CASSYTVVETQYF.

The V call is TRBV9, the J call TRBJ2-4, with a tentative D call TRBD2 (6 bases). Germline lookup yields CDR1 SGDLS and CDR2 YYNGEE. The CDR3 is 16 amino acids. Trimming cost V 0 bases and J 7 bases, with 17 bases left between them. The CDR3 nucleotides are TGTGCCAGCAGCGTAGGAGTGAGACTAGACTTTAACATTCAGTACTTC. It specifies CASSVGVRLDFNIQYF.

This clone occurred once. V and J are TRBV7-3 and TRBJ1-3; TRBD1 agrees at 7 bases. The V gene's germline CDR1 is SGHTA and CDR2 FQGTGA. Trimming at V came to 3 bases and at J to 2 bases, leaving 4 bases not matched to a gene. CDR3 length: 15 residues. CDR3 residues: CASSFDREAGNTIYF. CDR3 DNA sequence: TGTGCCAGCAGCTTCGACAGGGAGGCTGGAAACACCATATATTTT.

The chain couples TRBV6-5 to TRBJ2-1, with D tentatively TRBD2 (5 bases). The CDR3 is 11 amino acids. The germline V gene encodes CDR1 MNHEY and CDR2 SVGAGI. This chain's CDR3 is CASRTDNEQFF. The DNA of the CDR3 is TGTGCAAGTAGGACTGACAATGAGCAGTTCTTC.

The chain couples TRBV3-1 (or the pseudogene TRBV3-2) to TRBJ2-1; 7 bases agree with TRBD1. The CDR3 runs 15 residues. From germline, CDR1 is LGHDT and CDR2 YNNKEL (reference sequence). V trimming: 1 base; J trimming: 3 bases; junction bases outside the gene matches: 3. This CDR3 is CASSQGGTVYNEQFF. In DNA form, the CDR3 reads TGTGCCAGCAGCCAAGGGGGGACAGTCTACAATGAGCAGTTCTTC.

The rearrangement uses TRBV5-4 and TRBJ2-3, with D perhaps matching TRBD2 (5 bases). The CDR3 has 13 residues. Trimming cost V 7 bases and J 2 bases, with 11 bases left between them. In germline, CDR1 is SGHNT, CDR2 YYREEE (reference sequence). DNA for the CDR3: TGTGCCAGCCGGAGGCGGTACACAGATACGCAGTATTTT. It translates to CASRRRYTDTQYF.

The V call is TRBV2, the J call TRBJ2-2; 13 bases line up with TRBD2. V was pared by 7 bases and J by 4 bases, with 6 bases of the junction left unmatched. The CDR3 is made up of 16 amino acids. The germline V gene encodes CDR1 SNHLY and CDR2 FYNNEI. The CDR3 loop reads CASMTGLAGRTGELFF. CDR3 bases: TGTGCCAGCATGACGGGACTAGCGGGACGCACCGGGGAGCTGTTTTTT.

The genes are TRBV11-2 and TRBJ2-3; possibly TRBD1 for D (6 bases). Looked up from germline, CDR1 is SGHAT and CDR2 is FQNNGV. V was pared by 5 bases and J by 2 bases, with 11 bases between. This CDR3 has 14 amino acids. CDR3 region: CASSPRTATDTQYF. The DNA of the CDR3 is TGTGCCAGCAGCCCTCGGACAGCCACAGATACGCAGTATTTT.

The CDR3 nucleotides are TGTGCCAGCAGCCTCCCTTCGACAGTCACAGATACGCAGTATTTT. Protein product: CASSLPSTVTDTQYF. The chain employs TRBV5-5 and TRBJ2-3, with a tentative D call TRBD1 (5 bases). This CDR3 is built from 15 residues. Germline loops: CDR1 SGHKS, CDR2 YYEKEE (reference sequence). Trimming took off 4 bases at V and 2 bases at J, with 14 bases between the two ends.

This chain links TRBV4-2 with TRBJ1-1; TRBD1 matches 7 bases. The trim removed 1 base at V and 6 bases at J, leaving 8 bases unmatched. Per the germline V gene, CDR1 is LGHNA and CDR2 is YNFKEQ. This CDR3 is built from 15 residues. CDR3 bases: TGTGCCAGCAGCCAAGTCAGGGGGGGGGTGCCTGAAGCTTTCTTT. Its protein product is CASSQVRGGVPEAFF.

J is TRBJ2-3 and V is TRBV10-3, with D unresolved. The CDR3 extends over 11 amino acids. Germline CDR1 ENHRY, CDR2 SYGVKD. V dropped 11 bases and J dropped 4 bases, with 10 bases sitting between them. The CDR3 loop is CAVSGSDTQYF. The CDR3 DNA reads as TGTGCCGTTTCCGGGTCAGATACGCAGTATTTT.

This clone turned up a few times. One junction end disagrees with the germline gene, perhaps due to a read error. The V call is TRBV2, the J call TRBJ2-4, with D hard to call. The germline CDR1 and CDR2 sequences are SNHLY and FYNNEI. This CDR3 has 12 residues. This chain's CDR3 is CASSQAKNIQYF. The CDR3 coding sequence is TGTGCCAGCAGTCAAGCCAAAAACATTCAGTACTTC.

The chain employs TRBV6-5 and TRBJ1-5, with 12 bases that match TRBD1. Per the germline V gene, CDR1 is MNHEY and CDR2 is SVGAGI. The CDR3 has 15 amino acids. The ends lost 8 bases at V and 6 bases at J; junction bases unmatched: 8. CDR3 nucleotides: TGTGCCAGCCGGGGGGGACAGGGGGCGAGTCAGCCCCAGCATTTT. It is translated as CASRGGQGASQPQHF.

The chain recombines TRBV18 with TRBJ1-6; possibly TRBD1 for D (5 bases). This CDR3 has 13 residues. CDR1 and CDR2 (germline): KGHSH, LQKENI. Trimming took off 5 bases at V and 7 bases at J, with 9 bases between the two ends. CDR3 sequence reads: CASSGGVNSPLHF. The DNA of the CDR3 is TGTGCCAGCTCAGGGGGGGTCAATTCACCCCTCCACTTT.

The chain links TRBV6-2 or TRBV6-3 to TRBJ2-7, with 9 bases matching TRBD2. This CDR3 spans 16 amino acids. Per the germline V gene, CDR1 is MNHEY and CDR2 is SVGEGT. The junction had 9 bases not matched to a gene; V was cut back by 3 bases and J by 3 bases. CDR3 residues: CASSYVSGSILYEQYF. The CDR3, as DNA: TGTGCCAGCAGTTATGTTAGCGGGAGTATCCTCTACGAGCAGTACTTC.

The chain recombines TRBV19 with TRBJ2-7; D is possibly TRBD1 (6 bases). V lost 5 bases to trimming and J lost 4 bases, with 12 bases between them. This CDR3 is built from 13 residues. In germline, CDR1 is LNHDA, CDR2 SQIVND (reference sequence). The CDR3 nucleotides are TGTGCCAGTAGTTCTGGACAGACTTACGAGCAGTACTTC. This sequence encodes CASSSGQTYEQYF.

The chain links TRBV19 to TRBJ1-2; D is uncertain. Germline CDR1 reads LNHDA; CDR2 reads SQIVND (reference sequence). V dropped 9 bases and J dropped 2 bases, with 10 bases sitting between them. There are 12 residues in the CDR3. In DNA, the CDR3 is TGTGCCAGCCCGACCCTAAACTATGGCTACACCTTC. It translates to CASPTLNYGYTF. Full variable domain (remainder filled in from reference TRBV19 and TRBJ1-2): DGGITQSPKYLFRKEGQNVTLSCEQNLNHDAMYWYRQDPGQGLRLIYYSQIVNDFQKGDIAEGYSVSREKKESFPLTVTSAQKNPTAFYLCASPTLNYGYTFGSGTRLTVV.

This sequence joins TRBV19 and TRBJ1-5; D gene uncertain. Trimming took 6 bases from V and 9 from J, leaving 12 bases between them. CDR3 size: 12 residues. CDR1 is LNHDA and CDR2 is SQIVND in the germline V gene (reference sequence). The CDR3 loop is CASRLEIGPQHF. In DNA, the CDR3 is TGTGCCAGTAGATTAGAGATAGGGCCCCAGCATTTT.